This T cell receptor (beta chain) emerged from a study of T cells in Graves' hyperthyroidism and ophthalmopathy. General study results and limits: Within blood appeared most thyroid clonotypes that had expanded above 0.001. In validation, the model predicted ophthalmopathy. These predictions came a median about 6 months before onset. A model of 13 V-J pairs discriminated ophthalmopathy from stable hyperthyroidism.

RNA transcripts were the template for amplifying TCR beta CDR3 regions. An initial round of RT-PCR targeting the TCR CDR3 relied on the HTBI primer set. TCRdb redid the calling of the multiplex PCR reads with MiXCR, one entry per CDR3 protein. Of around 760,000 distinct CDR3 sequences in the sample, around 40% were seen once. The CDR3 spans 14 residues. Germline CDR1 reads SNHLY; CDR2 reads FYNNEI. V dropped 8 bases and J dropped 1 base, with 9 bases sitting between them. On this clonotype itself: Its antigen is unknown.

The study defined stable Graves' hyperthyroidism as no ophthalmopathy progression within 18 months. The receptor was derived from a woman between 35 and 50 years old with Graves' hyperthyroidism. The sample comprised blood. This chain links TRBV2 with TRBJ2-6; D is unclear. The DNA for the CDR3 is TGTGCCAGCTGCGTAAGGTCTGGGGCCAACGTCCTGACTTTC. It encodes CASCVRSGANVLTF.